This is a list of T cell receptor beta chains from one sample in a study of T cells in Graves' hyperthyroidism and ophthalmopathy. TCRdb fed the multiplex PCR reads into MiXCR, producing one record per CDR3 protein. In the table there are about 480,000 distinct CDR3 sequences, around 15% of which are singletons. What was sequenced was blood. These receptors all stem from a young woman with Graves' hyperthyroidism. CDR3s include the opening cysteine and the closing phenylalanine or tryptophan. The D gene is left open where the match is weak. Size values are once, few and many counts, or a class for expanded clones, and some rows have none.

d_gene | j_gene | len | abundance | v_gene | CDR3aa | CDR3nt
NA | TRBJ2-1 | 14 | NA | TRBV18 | CASSPPVRYNEQFF | TGTGCCAGCTCACCACCGGTTCGCTACAATGAGCAGTTCTTC
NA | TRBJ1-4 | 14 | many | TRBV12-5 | CASGTATTNEKLFF | TGTGCTAGTGGGACGGCAACAACTAATGAAAAACTGTTTTTT
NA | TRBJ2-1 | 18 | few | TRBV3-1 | CASSESNSGPESYNEQFF | TGTGCCAGCAGCGAAAGTAATTCAGGGCCCGAGAGCTACAATGAGCAGTTCTTC
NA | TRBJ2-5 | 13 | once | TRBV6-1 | CASRQGSQETQYF | TGTGCCAGCAGGCAGGGGAGCCAAGAGACCCAGTACTTC
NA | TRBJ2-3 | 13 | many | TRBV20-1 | CSAKKLVGETQYF | TGCAGTGCGAAGAAACTAGTTGGGGAGACGCAGTATTTT
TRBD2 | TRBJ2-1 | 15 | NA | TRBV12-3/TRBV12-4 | CASSLWGGMTNEQFF | TGTGCCAGCAGTTTATGGGGGGGAATGACCAATGAGCAGTTCTTC
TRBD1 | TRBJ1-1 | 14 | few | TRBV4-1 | CASSHTDRGGEAFF | TGCGCCAGCAGCCACACGGACAGGGGCGGTGAAGCTTTCTTT
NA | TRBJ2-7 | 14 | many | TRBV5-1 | CASSPGDHSYEQYF | TGCGCCAGCAGCCCGGGGGACCACTCCTACGAGCAGTACTTC
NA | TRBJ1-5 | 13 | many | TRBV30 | CAWSIGRDQPQHF | TGTGCCTGGAGTATTGGGCGCGACCAGCCCCAGCATTTT
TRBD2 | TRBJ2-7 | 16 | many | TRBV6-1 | CASSPGLAGGPYEQYF | TGTGCCAGCAGCCCAGGACTAGCGGGAGGGCCTTACGAGCAGTACTTC
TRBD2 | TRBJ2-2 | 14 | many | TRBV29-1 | CSGAPAGGPGELFF | TGCAGCGGCGCCCCTGCGGGAGGGCCTGGGGAGCTGTTTTTT
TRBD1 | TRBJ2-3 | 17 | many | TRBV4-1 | CASSPPGTGVGPDTQYF | TGCGCCAGCAGCCCCCCCGGGACAGGGGTAGGCCCAGATACGCAGTATTTT
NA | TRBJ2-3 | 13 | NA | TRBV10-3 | CAISEFRTDTQYF | TGTGCCATCAGTGAATTCAGGACCGATACGCAGTATTTT
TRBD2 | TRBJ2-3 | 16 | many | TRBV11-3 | CASSVPSGRARDTQYF | TGTGCCAGCAGCGTGCCTAGCGGGAGGGCCAGGGATACGCAGTATTTT
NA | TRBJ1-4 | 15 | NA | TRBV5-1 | CASNSLGATNEKLSF | TGCGCCAGCAACTCGTTGGGGGCCACTAATGAAAAACTGTCTTTT
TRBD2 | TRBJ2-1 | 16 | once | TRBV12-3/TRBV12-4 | CASSPLAGGAPNEQFF | TGTGCCAGCAGTCCGTTAGCGGGAGGCGCCCCCAATGAGCAGTTCTTC
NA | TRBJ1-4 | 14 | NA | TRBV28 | CASRAEQVHEKLFF | TGTGCCAGCAGGGCTGAACAGGTTCATGAAAAACTGTTTTTT
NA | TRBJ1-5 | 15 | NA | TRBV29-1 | CSVRWGGGGNQPQHF | TGCAGCGTCCGATGGGGTGGGGGCGGCAATCAGCCCCAGCATTTT
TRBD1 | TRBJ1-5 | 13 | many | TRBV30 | CAWDTGGGQPQHF | TGTGCCTGGGACACAGGGGGAGGACAGCCCCAGCATTTT
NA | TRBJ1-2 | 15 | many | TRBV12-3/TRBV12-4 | CASSLGAEGDYGYTF | TGTGCCAGCAGTTTAGGAGCGGAGGGAGACTATGGCTACACCTTC
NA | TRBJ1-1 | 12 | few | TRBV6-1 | CASSEVTPEAFF | TGTGCCAGCAGTGAAGTGACACCTGAAGCTTTCTTT
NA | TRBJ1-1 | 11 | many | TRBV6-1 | CASLSLVWAFF | TGTGCCAGCCTGTCCCTTGTTTGGGCTTTCTTT
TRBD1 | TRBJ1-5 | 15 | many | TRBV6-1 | CASSPGQDSNQPQHF | TGTGCCAGCAGCCCTGGACAGGATAGCAATCAGCCCCAGCATTTT
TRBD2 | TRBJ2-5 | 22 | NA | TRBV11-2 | CTSSLIRVTVARGTSGQETQYF | TGTACCAGCAGCTTAATCAGAGTAACCGTAGCCCGGGGGACTAGCGGACAAGAGACCCAGTACTTC
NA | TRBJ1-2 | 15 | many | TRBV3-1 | CASSQGHISNYGYTF | TGTGCCAGCAGCCAAGGCCACATCTCCAACTATGGCTACACCTTC
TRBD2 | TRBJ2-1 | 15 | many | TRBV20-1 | CSAATSGSLYNEQFF | TGCAGTGCCGCGACTAGCGGGAGTTTATACAATGAGCAGTTCTTC
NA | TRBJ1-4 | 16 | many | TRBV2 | CASSEALTARNEKLFF | TGTGCCAGCAGTGAAGCGCTGACAGCCCGGAATGAAAAACTGTTTTTT
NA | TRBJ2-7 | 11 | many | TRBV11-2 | CASSPLYEQYF | TGTGCCAGCAGCCCCCTATACGAGCAGTACTTC
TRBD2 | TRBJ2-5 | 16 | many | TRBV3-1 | CASSPAGTRRGETQYF | TGTGCCAGCAGCCCGGCCGGGACTAGAAGGGGCGAGACCCAGTACTTC
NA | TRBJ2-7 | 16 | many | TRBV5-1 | CASSPNPSWRAYEQYF | TGCGCCAGCAGCCCCAACCCTAGCTGGAGGGCCTACGAGCAGTACTTC
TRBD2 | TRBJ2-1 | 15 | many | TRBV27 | CASRPGLAAYNEQFF | TGTGCCAGCAGACCCGGACTAGCGGCATACAATGAGCAGTTCTTC
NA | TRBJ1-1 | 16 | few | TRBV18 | CASSPPGRGGNTEAFF | TGTGCCAGCTCACCTCCAGGTAGGGGCGGGAACACTGAAGCTTTCTTT
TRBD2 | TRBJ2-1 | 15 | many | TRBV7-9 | CASSSSGRATDEQFF | TGTGCCAGCAGCTCCAGCGGGAGGGCCACAGATGAGCAGTTCTTC